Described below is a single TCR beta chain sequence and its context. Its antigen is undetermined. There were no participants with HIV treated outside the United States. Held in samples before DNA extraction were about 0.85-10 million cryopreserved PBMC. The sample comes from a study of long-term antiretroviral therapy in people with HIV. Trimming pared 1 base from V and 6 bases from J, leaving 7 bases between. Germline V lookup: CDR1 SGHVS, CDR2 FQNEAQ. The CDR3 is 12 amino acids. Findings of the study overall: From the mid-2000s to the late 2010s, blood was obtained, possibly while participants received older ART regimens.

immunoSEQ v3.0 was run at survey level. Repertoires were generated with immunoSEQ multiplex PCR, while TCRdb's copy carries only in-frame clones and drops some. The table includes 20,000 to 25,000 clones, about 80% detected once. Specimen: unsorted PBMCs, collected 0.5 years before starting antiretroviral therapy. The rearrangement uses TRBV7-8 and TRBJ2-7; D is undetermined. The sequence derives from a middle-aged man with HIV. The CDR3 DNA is TGTGCCAGCAGCTTAGGCGTGGGCGAGCAGTACTTC. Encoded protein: CASSLGVGEQYF.